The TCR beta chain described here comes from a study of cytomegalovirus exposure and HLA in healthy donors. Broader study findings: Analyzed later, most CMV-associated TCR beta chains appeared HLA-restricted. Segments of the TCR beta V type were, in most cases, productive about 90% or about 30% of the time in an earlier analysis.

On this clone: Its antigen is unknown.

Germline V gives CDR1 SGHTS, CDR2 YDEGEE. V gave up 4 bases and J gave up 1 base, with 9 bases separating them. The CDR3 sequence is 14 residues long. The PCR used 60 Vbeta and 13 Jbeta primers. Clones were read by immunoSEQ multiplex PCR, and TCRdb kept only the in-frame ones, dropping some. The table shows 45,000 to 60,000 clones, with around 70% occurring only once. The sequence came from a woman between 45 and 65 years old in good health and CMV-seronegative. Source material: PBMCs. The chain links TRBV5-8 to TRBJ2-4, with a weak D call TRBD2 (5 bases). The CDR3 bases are TGTGCCAGCAGCCTAGGCGGGGCCAAAAACATTCAGTACTTC. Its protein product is CASSLGGAKNIQYF.